This section outlines one T cell receptor (beta chain) sequence together with its context. Its cognate antigen is unknown. Ahead of sequencing, the ViraFEST assay grew antigen-specific CD4+ T cells using viral peptide pools. Following an approximately 9-day culture, CD4+ T cells were purified. Nucleocapsid antibodies were negative in the vaccine recipients, who had never had SARS-CoV-2 infection. This CDR3 is built from 12 residues. The germline V gene encodes CDR1 KGHSH and CDR2 LQKENI. Trimming removed 6 bases at V and 5 bases at J, with 9 bases between. This entry belongs to a study of vaccination effects on CD4 cells after COVID-19. The data were produced by immunoSEQ multiplex PCR, yet TCRdb's version contains in-frame clones alone and is incomplete. The data show about 41,000 clones, with 77% seen just once and about 3% held by the top ten.

The source is a human donor who received a COVID-19 vaccine. The sequenced sample was CD4+ T cells from PBMCs cultured with HCoV-NL63 spike peptides, obtained before COVID-19 vaccination. V gene TRBV18 combines with J gene TRBJ2-3; no firm D call. The CDR3 region is CASSPRLDTQYF. The CDR3 region has the DNA TGTGCCAGCTCCCCCCGGCTAGATACGCAGTATTTT.